This T cell receptor beta chain was identified during a study of spatial heterogeneity in lung cancer. Turning to the study itself: The library had UMIs, and each TCR and UMI pair averaged more than ten raw reads.

Study conclusions and caveats: Tumor TCRs that were ubiquitous and expanded showed up in blood more at resection than follow-up.

This clonotype has only a few counts. No antigen is known for it. The CDR3 loop spans 15 amino acids. Germline CDR1 MDHEN, CDR2 SYDVKM. V trimming: 6 bases; J trimming: 1 base; junction bases outside the gene matches: 9. The presence of a unique molecular identifier marked each TCR cDNA molecule. TCRdb ran MiXCR on the 5' RACE reads and lists one entry per CDR3 protein. This sample has approximately 11,000 distinct CDR3 sequences, with 15% to 20% found just once. Documented time point: sample taken at primary tumor resection. In each case, whole RNA from tumor, nontumor lung or frozen PBMC was sequenced unsorted. Samples were donated by 72 untreated early-stage non-small cell lung cancer patients.

The TCR originated in a male donor with early-stage non-small cell lung cancer. Here the sequenced sample was PBMCs, taken at surgery. V is TRBV28 and J is TRBJ2-7; 7 bases agree with TRBD2. In DNA form, the CDR3 reads TGTGCCAGCAGCCTACTAGCGCATCCTTCCTACGAGCAGTACTTC. Translation: CASSLLAHPSYEQYF. The variable domain in full, with the rest retrieved from reference TRBV28 and TRBJ2-7, is DVKVTQSSRYLVKRTGEKVFLECVQDMDHENMFWYRQDPGLGLRLIYFSYDVKMKEKGDIPEGYSVSREKKERFSLILESASTNQTSMYLCASSLLAHPSYEQYFGPGTRLTVT.